Given below is one T cell receptor (beta chain) in context. What it binds is unknown. PCR primers comprised 60 Vbeta and 13 Jbeta primers. Profiling relied on immunoSEQ multiplex PCR, and the TCRdb table lists in-frame clones only, not all of them. Of 150,000 to 200,000 clones listed, around four fifths are singletons. The germline V gene has CDR1 MNHEY and CDR2 SMNVEV (reference sequence). This CDR3 is 16 amino acids long. The V gene end was trimmed by 3 bases and the J gene end by 8 bases; junction bases not matched to a gene: 11. These data come from a study of cytomegalovirus exposure and HLA in healthy donors. The study's findings and limits: Most CMV-associated TCR beta chains appeared HLA-restricted in a later analysis.

The rearrangement links TRBV27 to TRBJ2-2, with 8 bases lining up with TRBD2. The sequencing sample was made of PBMCs. The receptor comes from a female donor in good health and CMV-seronegative. CDR3 in amino acids: CASSFRGGSPDGELFF. CDR3 DNA: TGTGCCAGCAGTTTCCGGGGGGGGAGCCCAGATGGGGAGCTGTTTTTT.